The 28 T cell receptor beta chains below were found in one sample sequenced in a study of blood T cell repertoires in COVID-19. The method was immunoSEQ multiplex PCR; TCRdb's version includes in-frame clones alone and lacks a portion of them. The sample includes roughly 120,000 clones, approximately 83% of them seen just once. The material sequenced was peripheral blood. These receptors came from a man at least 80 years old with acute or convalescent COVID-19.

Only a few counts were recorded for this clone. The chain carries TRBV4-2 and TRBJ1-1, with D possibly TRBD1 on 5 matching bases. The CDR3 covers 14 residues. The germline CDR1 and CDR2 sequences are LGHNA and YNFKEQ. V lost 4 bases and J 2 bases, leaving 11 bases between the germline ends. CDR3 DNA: TGTGCCAGCAGCCGACGCCAGGGAAACACTGAAGCTTTCTTT. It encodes CASSRRQGNTEAFF.

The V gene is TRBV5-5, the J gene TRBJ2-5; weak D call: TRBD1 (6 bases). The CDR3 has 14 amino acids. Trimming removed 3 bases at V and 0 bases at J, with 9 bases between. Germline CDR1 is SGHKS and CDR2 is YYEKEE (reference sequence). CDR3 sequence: CASSSEGDQETQYF. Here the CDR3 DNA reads TGTGCCAGCAGCTCCGAGGGGGACCAAGAGACCCAGTACTTC.

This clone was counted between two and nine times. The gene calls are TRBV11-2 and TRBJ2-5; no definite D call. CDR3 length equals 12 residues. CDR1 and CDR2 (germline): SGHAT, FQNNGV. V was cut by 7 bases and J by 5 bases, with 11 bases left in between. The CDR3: CASNFPFETQYF. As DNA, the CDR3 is TGTGCCAGCAACTTTCCGTTCGAGACCCAGTACTTC.

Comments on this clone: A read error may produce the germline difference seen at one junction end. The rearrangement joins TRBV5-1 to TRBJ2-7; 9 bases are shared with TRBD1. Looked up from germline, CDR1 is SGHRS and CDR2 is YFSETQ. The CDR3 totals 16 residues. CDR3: CASSPLQGASSYEQYF. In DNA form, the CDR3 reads TGCGCCAGCAGCCCGTTACAGGGGGCATCCTCCTACGAGCAGTATTTC.

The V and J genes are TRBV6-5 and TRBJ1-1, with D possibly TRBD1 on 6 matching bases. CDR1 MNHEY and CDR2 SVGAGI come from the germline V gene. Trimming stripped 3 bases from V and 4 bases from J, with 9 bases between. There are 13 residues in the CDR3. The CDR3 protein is CASSYGRGTEAFF. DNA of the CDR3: TGTGCCAGCAGTTATGGCAGGGGCACTGAAGCTTTCTTT.

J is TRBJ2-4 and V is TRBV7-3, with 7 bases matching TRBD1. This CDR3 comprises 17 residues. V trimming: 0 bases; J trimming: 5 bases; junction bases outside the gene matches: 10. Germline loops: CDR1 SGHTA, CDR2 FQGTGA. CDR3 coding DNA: TGTGCCAGCAGCTTAACGCCCGTGACAGGGTTGGAAAACATTCAGTACTTC. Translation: CASSLTPVTGLENIQYF.

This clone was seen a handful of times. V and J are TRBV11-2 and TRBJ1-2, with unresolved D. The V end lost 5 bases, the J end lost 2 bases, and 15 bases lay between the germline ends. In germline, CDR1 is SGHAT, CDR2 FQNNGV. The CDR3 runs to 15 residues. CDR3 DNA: TGTGCCAGCAGCCTGATCGAGGAGTGGAACTATGGCTACACCTTC. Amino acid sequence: CASSLIEEWNYGYTF. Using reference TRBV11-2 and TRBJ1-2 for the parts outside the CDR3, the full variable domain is EAGVAQSPRYKIIEKRQSVAFWCNPISGHATLYWYQQILGQGPKLLIQFQNNGVVDDSQLPKDRFSAERLKGVDSTLKIQPAKLEDSAVYLCASSLIEEWNYGYTFGSGTRLTVV.

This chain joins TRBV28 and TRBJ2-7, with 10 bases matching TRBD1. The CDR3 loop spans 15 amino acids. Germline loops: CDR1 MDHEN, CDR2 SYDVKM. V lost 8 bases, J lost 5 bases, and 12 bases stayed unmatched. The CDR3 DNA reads TGTGCCAGCGGAATATCGGGACAGGGGAGACACGAGCAGTACTTC. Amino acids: CASGISGQGRHEQYF.

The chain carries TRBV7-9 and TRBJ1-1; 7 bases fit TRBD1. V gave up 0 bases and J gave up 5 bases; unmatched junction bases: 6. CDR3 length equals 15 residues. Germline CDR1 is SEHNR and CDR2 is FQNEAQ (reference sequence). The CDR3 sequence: CASSLARQGNTEAFF. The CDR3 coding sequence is TGTGCCAGCAGCTTAGCCAGACAGGGCAATACTGAAGCTTTCTTT.

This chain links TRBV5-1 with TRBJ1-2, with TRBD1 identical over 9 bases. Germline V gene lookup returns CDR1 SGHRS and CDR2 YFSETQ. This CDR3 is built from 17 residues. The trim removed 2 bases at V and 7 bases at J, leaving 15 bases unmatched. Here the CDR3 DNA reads TGCGCCAGCAGCTTAGGATTGTCGACAGGGGGATCGGGTGGCTACACCTTC. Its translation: CASSLGLSTGGSGGYTF.

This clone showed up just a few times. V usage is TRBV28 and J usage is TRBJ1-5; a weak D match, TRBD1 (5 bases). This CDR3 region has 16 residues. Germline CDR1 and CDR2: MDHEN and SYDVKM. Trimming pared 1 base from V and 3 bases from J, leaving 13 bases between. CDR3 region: CASSLSPGFDNQPQHF. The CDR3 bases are TGTGCCAGCAGTTTATCTCCAGGGTTTGACAATCAGCCCCAGCATTTT.

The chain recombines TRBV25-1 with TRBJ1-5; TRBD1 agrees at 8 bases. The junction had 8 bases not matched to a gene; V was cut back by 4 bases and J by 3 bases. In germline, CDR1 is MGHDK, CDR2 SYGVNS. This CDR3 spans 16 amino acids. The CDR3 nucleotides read TGTGCCAGCAGTGGCTCCGGGACAGGCTTCAATCAGCCCCAGCATTTT. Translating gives CASSGSGTGFNQPQHF.

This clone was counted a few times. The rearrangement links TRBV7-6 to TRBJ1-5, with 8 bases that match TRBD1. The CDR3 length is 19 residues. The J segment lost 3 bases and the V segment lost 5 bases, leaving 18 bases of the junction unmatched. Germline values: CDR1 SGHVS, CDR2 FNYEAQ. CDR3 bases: TGTGCCAGCAGCCTTACTCAGGGGGCTCGGGGCGCCTCCAATCAGCCCCAGCATTTT. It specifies CASSLTQGARGASNQPQHF.

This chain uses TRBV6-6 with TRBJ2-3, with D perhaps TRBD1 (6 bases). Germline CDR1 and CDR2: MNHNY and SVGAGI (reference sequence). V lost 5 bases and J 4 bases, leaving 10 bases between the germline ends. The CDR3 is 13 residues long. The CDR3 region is CASSATGSDTQYF. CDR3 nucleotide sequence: TGTGCCAGCAGTGCAACAGGGTCAGATACGCAGTATTTT.

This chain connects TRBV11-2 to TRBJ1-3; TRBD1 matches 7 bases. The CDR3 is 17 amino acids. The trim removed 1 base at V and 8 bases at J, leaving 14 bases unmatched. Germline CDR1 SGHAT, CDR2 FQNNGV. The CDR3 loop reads CASSLVPPGTASHTIYF. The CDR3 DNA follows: TGTGCCAGCAGCTTAGTCCCTCCCGGGACAGCCTCTCACACCATATATTTT. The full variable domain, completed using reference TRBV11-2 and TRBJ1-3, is EAGVAQSPRYKIIEKRQSVAFWCNPISGHATLYWYQQILGQGPKLLIQFQNNGVVDDSQLPKDRFSAERLKGVDSTLKIQPAKLEDSAVYLCASSLVPPGTASHTIYFGEGSWLTVV.

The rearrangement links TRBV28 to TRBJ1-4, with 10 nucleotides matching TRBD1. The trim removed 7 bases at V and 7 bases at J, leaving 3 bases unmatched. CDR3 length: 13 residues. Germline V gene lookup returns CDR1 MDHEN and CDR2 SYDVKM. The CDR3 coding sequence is TGTGCCAGCACCCGGACAGGGGGTGAAAAACTGTTTTTT. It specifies CASTRTGGEKLFF.

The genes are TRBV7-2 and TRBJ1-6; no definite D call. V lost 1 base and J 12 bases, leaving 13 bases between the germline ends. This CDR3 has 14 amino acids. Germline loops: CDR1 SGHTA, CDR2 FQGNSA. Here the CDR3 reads CASSLGLGIGPLHF. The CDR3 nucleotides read TGTGCCAGCAGCTTAGGCCTCGGGATCGGACCCCTCCACTTT.

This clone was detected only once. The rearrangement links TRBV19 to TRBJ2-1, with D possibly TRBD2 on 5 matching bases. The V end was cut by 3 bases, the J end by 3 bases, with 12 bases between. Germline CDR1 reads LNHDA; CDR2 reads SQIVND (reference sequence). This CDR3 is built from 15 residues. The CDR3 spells CASSIGGSRYNEQFF. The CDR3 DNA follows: TGTGCCAGTAGTATTGGCGGGTCCCGCTACAATGAGCAGTTCTTC.

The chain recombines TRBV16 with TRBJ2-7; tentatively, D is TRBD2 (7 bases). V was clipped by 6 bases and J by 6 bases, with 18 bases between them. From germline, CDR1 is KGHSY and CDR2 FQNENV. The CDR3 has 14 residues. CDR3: CASRLEQGGLEQYF. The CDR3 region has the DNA TGTGCCAGCAGACTCGAACAGGGAGGGCTCGAGCAGTACTTC.

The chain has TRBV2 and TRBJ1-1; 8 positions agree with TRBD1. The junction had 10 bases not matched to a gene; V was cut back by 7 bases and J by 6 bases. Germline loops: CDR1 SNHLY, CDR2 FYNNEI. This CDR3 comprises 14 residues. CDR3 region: CASTSIGQGSEAFF. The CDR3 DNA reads TGTGCCAGCACCTCAATAGGACAGGGATCTGAAGCTTTCTTT.

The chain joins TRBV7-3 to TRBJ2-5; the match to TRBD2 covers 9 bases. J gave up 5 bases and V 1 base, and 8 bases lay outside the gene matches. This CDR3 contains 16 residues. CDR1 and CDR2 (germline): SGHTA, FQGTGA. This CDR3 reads CASSLRPSGGMETQYF. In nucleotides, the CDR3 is TGTGCCAGCAGCTTAAGGCCCAGCGGGGGGATGGAGACCCAGTACTTC. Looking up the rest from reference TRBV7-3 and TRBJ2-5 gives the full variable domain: GAGVSQTPSNKVTEKGKYVELRCDPISGHTALYWYRQSLGQGPEFLIYFQGTGAADDSGLPNDRFFAVRPEGSVSTLKIQRTERGDSAVYLCASSLRPSGGMETQYFGPGTRLLVL.

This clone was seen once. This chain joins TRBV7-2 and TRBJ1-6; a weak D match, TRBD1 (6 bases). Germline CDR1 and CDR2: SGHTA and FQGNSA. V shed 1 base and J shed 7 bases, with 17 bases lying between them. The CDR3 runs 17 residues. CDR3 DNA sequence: TGTGCCAGCAGCTTAGAATCTCGCAGGGGATCAAATTCACCCCTCCACTTT. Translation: CASSLESRRGSNSPLHF.

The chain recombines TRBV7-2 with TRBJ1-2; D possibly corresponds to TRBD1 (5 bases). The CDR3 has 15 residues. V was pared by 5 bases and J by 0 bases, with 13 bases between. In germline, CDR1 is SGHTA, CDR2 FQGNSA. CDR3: CASSPSQGTNYGYTF. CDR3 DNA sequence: TGTGCCAGCAGCCCTAGTCAGGGTACTAACTATGGCTACACCTTC.

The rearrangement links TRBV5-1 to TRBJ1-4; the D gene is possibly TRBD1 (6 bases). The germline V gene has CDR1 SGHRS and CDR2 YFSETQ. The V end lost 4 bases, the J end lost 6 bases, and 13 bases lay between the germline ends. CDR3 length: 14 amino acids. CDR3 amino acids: CASSVTGSDEKLFF. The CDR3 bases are TGCGCCAGCAGCGTAACAGGGTCAGATGAAAAACTGTTTTTT. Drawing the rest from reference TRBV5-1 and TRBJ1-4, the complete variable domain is KAGVTQTPRYLIKTRGQQVTLSCSPISGHRSVSWYQQTPGQGLQFLFEYFSETQRNKGNFPGRFSGRQFSNSRSEMNVSTLELGDSALYLCASSVTGSDEKLFFGSGTQLSVL.

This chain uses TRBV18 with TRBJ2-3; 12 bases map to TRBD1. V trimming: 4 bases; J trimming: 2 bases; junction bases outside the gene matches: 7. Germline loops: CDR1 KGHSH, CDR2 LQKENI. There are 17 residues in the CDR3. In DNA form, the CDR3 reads TGTGCCAGCTCACTCTTTCCGGGACAGGGGGCCACAGATACGCAGTATTTT. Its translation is CASSLFPGQGATDTQYF.

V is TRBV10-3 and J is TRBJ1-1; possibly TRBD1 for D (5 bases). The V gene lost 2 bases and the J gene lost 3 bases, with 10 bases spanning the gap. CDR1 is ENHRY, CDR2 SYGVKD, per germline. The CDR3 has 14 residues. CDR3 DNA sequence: TGTGCCATCAGTGAGAAGGGGTCGGACACTGAAGCTTTCTTT. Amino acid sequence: CAISEKGSDTEAFF.

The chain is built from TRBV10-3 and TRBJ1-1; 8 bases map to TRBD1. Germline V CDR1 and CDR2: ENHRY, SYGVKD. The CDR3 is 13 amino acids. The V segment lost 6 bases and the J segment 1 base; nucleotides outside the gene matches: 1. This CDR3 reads CAIRDRENTEAFF. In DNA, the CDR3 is TGTGCCATCAGGGACAGGGAGAACACTGAAGCTTTCTTT.

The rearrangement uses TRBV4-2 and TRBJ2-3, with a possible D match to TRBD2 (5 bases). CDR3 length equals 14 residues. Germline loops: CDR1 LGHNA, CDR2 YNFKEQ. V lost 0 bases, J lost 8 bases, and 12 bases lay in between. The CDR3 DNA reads TGTGCCAGCAGCCAAGACGCGGGCCTGAGTACGCAGTATTTT. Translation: CASSQDAGLSTQYF.